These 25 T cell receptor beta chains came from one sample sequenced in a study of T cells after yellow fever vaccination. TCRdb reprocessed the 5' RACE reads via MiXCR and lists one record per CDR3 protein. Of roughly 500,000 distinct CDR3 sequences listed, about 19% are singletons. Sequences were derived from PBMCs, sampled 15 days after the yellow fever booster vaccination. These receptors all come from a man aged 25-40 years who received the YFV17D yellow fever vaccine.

The CDR3 spells CASSSSFGASGNNEQFF. CDR3 in DNA: TGTGCCAGCAGCTCATCCTTTGGGGCTAGCGGGAACAATGAGCAGTTCTTC. This sequence joins TRBV7-6 and TRBJ2-1; 9 bases map to TRBD2. V trimming: 4 bases; J trimming: 5 bases; junction bases outside the gene matches: 12. The CDR3 runs to 17 residues. Germline CDR1 SGHVS, CDR2 FNYEAQ. The full variable domain, in which reference TRBV7-6 and TRBJ2-1 provide the parts outside the CDR3, is GAGVSQSPRYKVTKRGQDVALRCDPISGHVSLYWYRQALGQGPEFLTYFNYEAQQDKSGLPNDRFSAERPEGSISTLTIQRTEQRDSAMYRCASSSSFGASGNNEQFFGPGTRLTVL.

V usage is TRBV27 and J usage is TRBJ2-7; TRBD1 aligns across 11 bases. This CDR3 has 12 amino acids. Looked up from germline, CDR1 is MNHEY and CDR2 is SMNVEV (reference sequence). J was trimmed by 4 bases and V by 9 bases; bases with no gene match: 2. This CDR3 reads CARGTGGYEQYF. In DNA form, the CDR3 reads TGTGCCAGGGGGACAGGGGGATACGAGCAGTACTTC.

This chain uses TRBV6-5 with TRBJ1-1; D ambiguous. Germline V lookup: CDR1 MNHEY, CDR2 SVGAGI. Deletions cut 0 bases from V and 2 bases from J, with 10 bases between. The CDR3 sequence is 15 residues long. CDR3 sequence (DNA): TGTGCCAGCAGTTACTCGATAAATAGTAACACTGAAGCTTTCTTT. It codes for CASSYSINSNTEAFF.

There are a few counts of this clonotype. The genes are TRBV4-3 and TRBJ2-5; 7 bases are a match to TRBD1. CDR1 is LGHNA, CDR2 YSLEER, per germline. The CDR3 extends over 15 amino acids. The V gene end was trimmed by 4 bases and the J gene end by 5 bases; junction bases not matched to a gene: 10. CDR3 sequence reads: CASSPAGGGWETQYF. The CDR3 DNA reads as TGCGCCAGCAGCCCGGCAGGGGGTGGTTGGGAGACCCAGTACTTC.

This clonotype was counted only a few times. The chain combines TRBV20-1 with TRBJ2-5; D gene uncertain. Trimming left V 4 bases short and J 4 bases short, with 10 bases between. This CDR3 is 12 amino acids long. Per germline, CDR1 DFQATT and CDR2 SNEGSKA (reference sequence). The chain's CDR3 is CSATEVLETQYF. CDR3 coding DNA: TGCAGTGCTACCGAAGTCTTAGAGACCCAGTACTTC.

The CDR3 DNA reads TGCAGCGGCCTTAATGAAAAACTGTTTTTT. The encoded protein is CSGLNEKLFF. The V call is TRBV29-1, the J call TRBJ1-4; D gene unclear. The CDR3 is 10 amino acids. Germline-derived CDR1 and CDR2 are SQVTM and ANQGSEA. V was clipped by 7 bases and J by 4 bases, with 4 bases between them.

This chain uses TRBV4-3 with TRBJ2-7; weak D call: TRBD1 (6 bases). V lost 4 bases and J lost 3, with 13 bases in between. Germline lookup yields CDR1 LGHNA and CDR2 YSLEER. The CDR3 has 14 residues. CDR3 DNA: TGCGCCAGCAGCCTAAAAGGGGGAAACTACGAGCAGTACTTC. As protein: CASSLKGGNYEQYF.

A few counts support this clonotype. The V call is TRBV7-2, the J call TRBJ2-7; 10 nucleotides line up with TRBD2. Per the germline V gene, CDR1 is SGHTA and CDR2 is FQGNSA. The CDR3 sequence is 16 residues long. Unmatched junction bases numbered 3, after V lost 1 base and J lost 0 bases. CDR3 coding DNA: TGTGCCAGCAGCTTAGTTTGGACTAGCGGCTCCTACGAGCAGTACTTC. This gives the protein CASSLVWTSGSYEQYF.

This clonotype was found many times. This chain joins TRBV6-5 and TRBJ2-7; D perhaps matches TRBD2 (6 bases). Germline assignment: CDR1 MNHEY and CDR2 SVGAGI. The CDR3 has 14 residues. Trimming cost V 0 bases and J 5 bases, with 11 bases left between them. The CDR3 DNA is TGTGCCAGCAGTTACTCGGAGGGTAGCGACGAGCAGTACTTC. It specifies CASSYSEGSDEQYF.

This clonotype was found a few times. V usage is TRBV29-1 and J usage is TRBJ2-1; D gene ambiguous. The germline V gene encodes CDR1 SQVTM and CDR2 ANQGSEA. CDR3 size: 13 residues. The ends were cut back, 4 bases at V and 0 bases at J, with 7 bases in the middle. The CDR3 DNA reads TGCAGCGTTGTTGGTAGCTCCTACAATGAGCAGTTCTTC. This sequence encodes CSVVGSSYNEQFF.

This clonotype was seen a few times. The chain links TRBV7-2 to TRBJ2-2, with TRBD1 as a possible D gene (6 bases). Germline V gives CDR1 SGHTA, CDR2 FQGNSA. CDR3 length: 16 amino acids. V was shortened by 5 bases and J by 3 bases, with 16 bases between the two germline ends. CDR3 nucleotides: TGTGCCAGCAGCGTATCTAGGCAGGGGTACACCGGGGAGCTGTTTTTT. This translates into CASSVSRQGYTGELFF. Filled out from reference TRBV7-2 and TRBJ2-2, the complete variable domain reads GAGVSQSPSNKVTEKGKDVELRCDPISGHTALYWYRQSLGQGLEFLIYFQGNSAPDKSGLPSDRFSAERTGGSVSTLTIQRTQQEDSAVYLCASSVSRQGYTGELFFGEGSRLTVL.

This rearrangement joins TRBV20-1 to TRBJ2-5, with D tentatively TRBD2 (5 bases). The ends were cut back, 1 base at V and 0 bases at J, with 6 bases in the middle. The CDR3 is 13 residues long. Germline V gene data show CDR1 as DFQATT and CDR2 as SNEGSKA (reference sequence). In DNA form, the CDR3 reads TGCAGTGCTAGAGGCGGGTACCAAGAGACCCAGTACTTC. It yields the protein CSARGGYQETQYF.

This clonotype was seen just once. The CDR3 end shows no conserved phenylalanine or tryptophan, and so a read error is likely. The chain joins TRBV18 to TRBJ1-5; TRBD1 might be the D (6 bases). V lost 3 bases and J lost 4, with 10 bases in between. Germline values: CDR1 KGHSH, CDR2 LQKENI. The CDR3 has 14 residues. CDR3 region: CASSPGGRNQPQHS. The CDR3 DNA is TGTGCCAGCTCACCGGGGGGCCGAAATCAGCCCCAGCATTCT.

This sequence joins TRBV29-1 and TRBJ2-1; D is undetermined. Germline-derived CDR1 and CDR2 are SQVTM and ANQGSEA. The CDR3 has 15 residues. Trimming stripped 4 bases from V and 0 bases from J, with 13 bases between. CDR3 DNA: TGCAGCGTTGCCTACGGGTGGGACTCCTACAATGAGCAGTTCTTC. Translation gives CSVAYGWDSYNEQFF.

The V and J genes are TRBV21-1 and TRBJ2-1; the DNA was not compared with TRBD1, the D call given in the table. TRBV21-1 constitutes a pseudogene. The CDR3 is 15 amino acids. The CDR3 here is CASSKGPDRDNEQFF. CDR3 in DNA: TGTGCCAGCAGCAAAGGGCCGGACAGGGACAATGAGCAGTTCTTC.

The CDR3 here is CASSQDSRGTGGFF. The CDR3 coding sequence is TGTGCCAGCAGCCAAGATAGCCGTGGGACAGGCGGTTTCTTT. The rearrangement joins TRBV3-1 to TRBJ1-1, with TRBD1 identical over 8 bases. V dropped 0 bases and J dropped 13; count of bases not matched to a gene: 10. This CDR3 region has 14 residues. Germline CDR1 and CDR2: LGHDT and YNNKEL (reference sequence).

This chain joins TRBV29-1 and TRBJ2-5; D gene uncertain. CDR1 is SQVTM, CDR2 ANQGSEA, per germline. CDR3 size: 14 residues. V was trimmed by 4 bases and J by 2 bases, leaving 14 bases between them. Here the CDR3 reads CSVGYRPIQETQYF. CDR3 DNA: TGCAGCGTTGGTTACAGACCTATACAAGAGACCCAGTACTTC.

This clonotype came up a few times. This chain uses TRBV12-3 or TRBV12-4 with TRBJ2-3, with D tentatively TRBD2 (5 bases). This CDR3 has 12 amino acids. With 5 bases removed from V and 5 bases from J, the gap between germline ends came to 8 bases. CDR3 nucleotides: TGTGCCAGCAGTCCTGCGGGAGATACGCAGTATTTT. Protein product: CASSPAGDTQYF.

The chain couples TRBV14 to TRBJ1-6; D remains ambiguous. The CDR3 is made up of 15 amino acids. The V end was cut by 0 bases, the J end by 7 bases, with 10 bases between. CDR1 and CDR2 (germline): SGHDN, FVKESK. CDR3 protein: CASSQDGKGNSPLHF. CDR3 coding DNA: TGTGCCAGCAGCCAAGACGGGAAGGGCAATTCACCCCTCCACTTT.

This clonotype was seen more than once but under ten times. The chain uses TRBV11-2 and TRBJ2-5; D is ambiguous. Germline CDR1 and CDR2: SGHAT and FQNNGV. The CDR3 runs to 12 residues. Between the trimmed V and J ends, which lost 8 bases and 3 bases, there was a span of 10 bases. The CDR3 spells CASHHMEETQYF. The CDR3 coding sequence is TGTGCCAGCCACCATATGGAAGAGACCCAGTACTTC.

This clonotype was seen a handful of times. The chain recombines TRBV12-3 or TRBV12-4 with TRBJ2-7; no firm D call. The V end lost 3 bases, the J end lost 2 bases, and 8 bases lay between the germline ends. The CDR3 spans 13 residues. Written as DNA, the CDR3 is TGTGCCAGCAGTTTTGAAAGGACCTACGAGCAGTACTTC. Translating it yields CASSFERTYEQYF.

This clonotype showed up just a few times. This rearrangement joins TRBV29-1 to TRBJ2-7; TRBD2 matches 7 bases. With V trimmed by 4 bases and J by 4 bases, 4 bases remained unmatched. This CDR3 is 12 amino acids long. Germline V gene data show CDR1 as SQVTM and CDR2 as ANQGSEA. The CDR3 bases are TGCAGCGTTGCAGCGGGGCCTTACGAGCAGTACTTC. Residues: CSVAAGPYEQYF.

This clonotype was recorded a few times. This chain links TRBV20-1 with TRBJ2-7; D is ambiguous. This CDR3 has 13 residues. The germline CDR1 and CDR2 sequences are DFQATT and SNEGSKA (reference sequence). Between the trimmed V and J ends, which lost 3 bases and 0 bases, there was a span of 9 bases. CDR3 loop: CSASPYSSYEQYF. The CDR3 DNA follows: TGCAGTGCTAGCCCGTATAGCTCCTACGAGCAGTACTTC.

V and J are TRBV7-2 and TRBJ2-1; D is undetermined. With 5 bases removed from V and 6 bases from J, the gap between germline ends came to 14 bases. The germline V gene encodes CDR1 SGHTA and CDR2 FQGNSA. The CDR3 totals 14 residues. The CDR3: CASSANRLLNEQFF. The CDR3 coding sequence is TGTGCCAGCAGCGCCAATAGGCTGCTCAATGAGCAGTTCTTC.

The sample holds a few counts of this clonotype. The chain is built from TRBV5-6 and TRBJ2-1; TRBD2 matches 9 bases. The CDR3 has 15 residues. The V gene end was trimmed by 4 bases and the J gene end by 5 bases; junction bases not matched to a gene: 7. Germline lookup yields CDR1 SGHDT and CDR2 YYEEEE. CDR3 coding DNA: TGTGCCAGCAGCGCGGCCCTAGCGGGGAACAATGAGCAGTTCTTC. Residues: CASSAALAGNNEQFF.